This record covers a single TCR beta chain. A much bigger clone sits one base away, suggesting this may be a read error. The CDR3 contains 17 residues. Germline lookup yields CDR1 LGHDT and CDR2 YNNKEL (reference sequence). This specimen comes from a study of T-cell reconstitution after alpha-beta-depleted transplantation in children. Unique molecular identifiers were incorporated into the prepared TCRbeta library. One entry per CDR3 protein results from TCRdb running MiXCR on the PCR reads. There are 230,000 or so distinct CDR3 sequences in the sample; approximately 12% occur only once, and about 2.6% lies in the top ten.

Sample: PBMCs from the stem cell graft donor, taken from the stem cell graft. This clonotype originated in a human donor who donated a stem cell graft to a child with acute lymphoblastic leukemia. The rearrangement uses TRBV3-1 and TRBJ2-1, with a possible D match to TRBD1 (6 bases). The CDR3 region is CASTQDIRGSSYNEQFF. Written as DNA, the CDR3 is TGTGCCAGCACCCAAGATATCAGGGGTAGCTCCTACAATGAGCAGTTCTTC.